Shown below are 15 T cell receptor beta chains from a single sample sequenced in a study of blood T cell repertoires in COVID-19. Clones were read by immunoSEQ multiplex PCR, and TCRdb kept only the in-frame ones, dropping some. The data contain fewer than 250,000 clones, 88% of them singletons. The sequenced material came from peripheral blood. The receptors shown here come from a human donor in a cohort sampled during active COVID-19.

The chain links TRBV7-2 to TRBJ1-2, with D unresolved. Germline V gene data show CDR1 as SGHTA and CDR2 as FQGNSA. The CDR3 covers 12 residues. V was clipped by 5 bases and J by 8 bases, with 12 bases between them. The CDR3 here is CASSVPLSGYTF. As DNA, the CDR3 is TGTGCCAGCAGCGTACCACTTTCGGGCTACACCTTC.

V is TRBV11-2 and J is TRBJ2-6; unclear D gene. The V end lost 3 bases, the J end lost 0 bases, and 6 bases lay between the germline ends. This CDR3 spans 15 amino acids. The V gene's germline CDR1 is SGHAT and CDR2 FQNNGV. CDR3 region: CASSFESSGANVLTF. The CDR3 coding sequence is TGTGCCAGCAGCTTTGAGAGCTCTGGGGCCAACGTCCTGACTTTC.

V and J are TRBV27 and TRBJ2-7; 10 bases line up with TRBD2. CDR1 is MNHEY and CDR2 is SMNVEV in the germline V gene (reference sequence). After removal of 5 bases from V and 2 bases from J, the junction contained 3 bases not matched to a gene. The CDR3 has 14 amino acids. The CDR3 sequence: CASSALAGTYEQYF. Here the CDR3 DNA reads TGTGCCAGCAGTGCACTAGCGGGGACCTACGAGCAGTACTTC.

The count of this clone is one. This chain uses TRBV30 with TRBJ1-1; 9 bases match TRBD1. V trimming: 1 base; J trimming: 0 bases; junction bases outside the gene matches: 3. The V gene's germline CDR1 is GTSNPN and CDR2 SVGIG (reference sequence). The CDR3 sequence is 15 residues long. The CDR3 region is CAWSDRGLMNTEAFF. In DNA, the CDR3 is TGTGCCTGGAGTGACAGGGGGCTTATGAACACTGAAGCTTTCTTT. The whole variable domain, remainder taken from reference TRBV30 and TRBJ1-1, is SQTIHQWPATLVQPVGSPLSLECTVEGTSNPNLYWYRQAAGRGLQLLFYSVGIGQISSEVPQNLSASRPQDRQFILSSKKLLLSDSGFYLCAWSDRGLMNTEAFFGQGTRLTVV.

The chain has TRBV10-2 and TRBJ2-3, with unresolved D. The CDR3 runs to 12 residues. The V and J ends lost 8 bases and 0 bases respectively, with 6 bases between them. Germline V CDR1 and CDR2: WSHSY, SAAADI. CDR3 nucleotide sequence: TGCGCCAGCGTTTCTAGCACAGATACGCAGTATTTT. Protein: CASVSSTDTQYF.

J is TRBJ1-4 and V is TRBV12-3 or TRBV12-4; D is unclear. Between the trimmed V and J ends, which lost 3 bases and 10 bases, there was a span of 6 bases. The CDR3 is 11 residues long. DNA of the CDR3: TGTGCCAGCAGTTTGCGGGGAAAACTGTTTTTT. This codes for CASSLRGKLFF.

The chain uses TRBV11-2 and TRBJ1-6, with 8 nucleotides matching TRBD1. Germline loops: CDR1 SGHAT, CDR2 FQNNGV. The CDR3 runs 16 residues. The junction had 8 bases not matched to a gene; V was cut back by 5 bases and J by 5 bases. Here the CDR3 reads CASSPPGQGDNSPLHF. The DNA for the CDR3 is TGTGCCAGCAGCCCCCCCGGACAGGGCGATAATTCACCCCTCCACTTT.

The genes are TRBV18 and TRBJ2-3; 11 positions match TRBD2. CDR1 and CDR2 (germline): KGHSH, LQKENI. The CDR3 spans 19 residues. Unmatched junction bases numbered 12, after V lost 2 bases and J lost 2 bases. CDR3: CASSPVAGLAAPNTDTQYF. CDR3 in DNA: TGTGCCAGCTCACCAGTCGCGGGACTAGCGGCCCCGAACACAGATACGCAGTATTTT.

This clone has ten or more counts. The rearrangement joins TRBV6-5 to TRBJ1-5, with TRBD1 matching over 8 bases. Trimming cost V 6 bases and J 7 bases; bases outside gene matches: 8. The CDR3 runs to 14 residues. The germline V gene has CDR1 MNHEY and CDR2 SVGAGI. CDR3 protein: CASRQTGVWQPQHF. CDR3 nucleotides: TGTGCCAGCAGGCAGACAGGGGTCTGGCAGCCCCAGCATTTT.

The V call is TRBV2, the J call TRBJ1-2; D possibly corresponds to TRBD1 (5 bases). The germline V gene has CDR1 SNHLY and CDR2 FYNNEI. The CDR3 is made up of 13 amino acids. Trimming left V 3 bases short and J 7 bases short, with 12 bases between. The CDR3 sequence: CASSDQGVAGYTF. The DNA of the CDR3 is TGTGCCAGCAGTGACCAGGGCGTCGCTGGCTACACCTTC.

The genes are TRBV5-6 and TRBJ1-6; D is ambiguous. V dropped 0 bases and J dropped 0 bases, with 10 bases sitting between them. The CDR3 is 17 residues long. Looked up from germline, CDR1 is SGHDT and CDR2 is YYEEEE. The CDR3 sequence: CASSLEVKSSYNSPLHF. The CDR3 DNA follows: TGTGCCAGCAGCTTGGAAGTCAAGAGCTCCTATAATTCACCCCTCCACTTT. Drawing the rest from reference TRBV5-6 and TRBJ1-6, the complete variable domain is DAGVTQSPTHLIKTRGQQVTLRCSPKSGHDTVSWYQQALGQGPQFIFQYYEEEERQRGNFPDRFSGHQFPNYSSELNVNALLLGDSALYLCASSLEVKSSYNSPLHFGNGTRLTVT.

A single count supports this clone. V usage is TRBV12-5 and J usage is TRBJ1-6; D is ambiguous. V was clipped by 6 bases and J by 0 bases, with 9 bases between them. The CDR3 spans 15 residues. Germline V gene data show CDR1 as LGHNT and CDR2 as FRNRAP. The CDR3 DNA is TGTGCTAGTGGGGCCGAAAGCTCCTATAATTCACCCCTCCACTTT. Translated: CASGAESSYNSPLHF.

This clone was recorded once. The V call is TRBV4-1, the J call TRBJ2-5, with 14 nucleotides matching TRBD2. Trimming at V came to 5 bases and at J to 4 bases, leaving 12 bases not matched to a gene. The CDR3 loop spans 18 amino acids. Per germline, CDR1 MGHRA and CDR2 YSYEKL. The CDR3 nucleotides are TGCGCCAGCAGCGTCAACCCCGGGACTAGCGGGAGTGCAGAGACCCAGTACTTC. This codes for CASSVNPGTSGSAETQYF.

V is TRBV6-5 and J is TRBJ1-2, with D uncertain. The germline V and J ends were trimmed by 2 bases and 0 bases, with 7 bases remaining between them. Germline V gives CDR1 MNHEY, CDR2 SVGAGI. CDR3 length: 14 residues. The CDR3 sequence: CASSYQAANYGYTF. CDR3 DNA sequence: TGTGCCAGCAGTTACCAGGCAGCTAACTATGGCTACACCTTC.

This chain connects TRBV19 to TRBJ2-1; maybe TRBD1 (5 bases). V lost 10 bases, J lost 10 bases, and 20 bases lay in between. Germline V gene lookup returns CDR1 LNHDA and CDR2 SQIVND (reference sequence). CDR3 size: 13 residues. DNA for the CDR3: TGTGCCACTACTATGGGCACAGGCTCCGAGCAGTTCTTC. It translates to CATTMGTGSEQFF.